This entry lists 25 T cell receptor beta chains sequenced from one sample in a study of shared clonotypes between healthy human individuals. Sequencing was performed with immunoSEQ multiplex PCR; in TCRdb, only in-frame clones are kept and a portion is missing. The table has a few million clones, approximately 96% seen once; the top ten hold roughly 0.13%. Sequencing input: naive CD4+ T cells sorted from blood. Indicated subset: CD45RA+ positively selected. The source of these receptors is a young man in good health.

V is TRBV7-2 and J is TRBJ2-7, with D perhaps TRBD1 (6 bases). Germline values: CDR1 SGHTA, CDR2 FQGNSA. V was shortened by 3 bases and J by 2 bases, with 11 bases between the two germline ends. This CDR3 has 14 residues. For the CDR3, the DNA is TGTGCCAGCAGCTTTAGGGGGTCGGCCTACGAGCAGTACTTC. This encodes CASSFRGSAYEQYF.

This chain links TRBV5-1 with TRBJ2-7, with D hard to call. Trimming took off 3 bases at V and 11 bases at J, with 12 bases between the two ends. The length of the CDR3 is 11 residues. The germline V gene has CDR1 SGHRS and CDR2 YFSETQ. The DNA of the CDR3 is TGCGCCAGCAGCTGGGTCCTTCAAAAGTACTTC. It is translated as CASSWVLQKYF.

J is TRBJ1-2 and V is TRBV6-5, with D hard to call. From germline, CDR1 is MNHEY and CDR2 SVGAGI. Trimming left V 0 bases short and J 1 base short, with 9 bases between. The CDR3 contains 15 residues. This CDR3 is CASSYSVGFNYGYTF. DNA for the CDR3: TGTGCCAGCAGTTACTCGGTCGGTTTTAACTATGGCTACACCTTC.

The V call is TRBV27, the J call TRBJ2-1, with TRBD2 matching over 10 bases. CDR3 length equals 16 residues. Germline CDR1 and CDR2: MNHEY and SMNVEV (reference sequence). Trimming cost V 6 bases and J 0 bases; bases outside gene matches: 5. This chain's CDR3 is CASRTSGTSSYNEQFF. The CDR3 DNA follows: TGTGCCAGCAGAACTAGCGGGACGAGCTCCTACAATGAGCAGTTCTTC.

V is TRBV5-1 and J is TRBJ2-7; maybe TRBD1 (6 bases). The CDR3 has 14 amino acids. Between the trimmed V and J ends, which lost 4 bases and 4 bases, there was a span of 15 bases. Germline assignment: CDR1 SGHRS and CDR2 YFSETQ. CDR3 residues: CASSGEGQPYEQYF. The CDR3 nucleotides are TGCGCCAGCAGCGGGGAAGGACAGCCTTACGAGCAGTACTTC.

The V and J genes are TRBV7-3 and TRBJ2-5; possibly TRBD1 or TRBD2 for D (6 bases each). The V and J ends lost 4 bases and 4 bases respectively, with 10 bases between them. Germline V lookup: CDR1 SGHTA, CDR2 FQGTGA. The CDR3 is 13 residues long. In DNA, the CDR3 is TGTGCCAGCAGCTGGGGGGCCGGAGAGACCCAGTACTTC. This translates into CASSWGAGETQYF.

The V call is TRBV6-1, the J call TRBJ2-7; D is possibly TRBD1 (6 bases). In germline, CDR1 is MNHNS, CDR2 SASEGT. The ends were cut back, 6 bases at V and 6 bases at J, with 12 bases in the middle. The CDR3 consists of 12 residues. The CDR3 here is CASRDSPGEQYF. Written as DNA, the CDR3 is TGTGCCAGCAGGGACAGTCCGGGCGAGCAGTACTTC.

The sample holds one count of this clone. Without the conserved terminal phenylalanine or tryptophan, this CDR3 likely stems from a read error. Because the CDR3's place on the DNA is in doubt, the DNA is left out and the CDR3 is given as listed by TCRdb. The chain carries TRBV21-1 and TRBJ1-2. TRBV21-1 has pseudogene status. The CDR3 comprises 13 residues, both ends counted. CDR3 loop: CASSKTKGTRRSC.

The chain has TRBV6-5 and TRBJ1-3; no firm D call. With 0 bases removed from V and 0 bases from J, the gap between germline ends came to 6 bases. CDR3 length: 15 residues. Germline assignment: CDR1 MNHEY and CDR2 SVGAGI. CDR3 amino acids: CASSYSANSGNTIYF. CDR3 nucleotide sequence: TGTGCCAGCAGTTACTCGGCGAACTCTGGAAACACCATATATTTT.

As to this clone: The sample contains more than one DNA sequence encoding this CDR3. This sequence joins TRBV5-1 and TRBJ2-6; D unclear. CDR1 SGHRS and CDR2 YFSETQ come from the germline V gene. The CDR3 loop spans 15 amino acids. V was cut by 5 bases and J by 2 bases, with 11 bases left in between. CDR3 sequence: CASSLTVTGANVLTF. DNA for the CDR3: TGCGCCAGCAGTTTAACGGTAACTGGGGCCAACGTCCTGACTTTC. Based on the CDR3 plus reference TRBV5-1 and TRBJ2-6, the full variable domain is KAGVTQTPRYLIKTRGQQVTLSCSPISGHRSVSWYQQTPGQGLQFLFEYFSETQRNKGNFPGRFSGRQFSNSRSEMNVSTLELGDSALYLCASSLTVTGANVLTFGAGSRLTVL.

The rearrangement uses TRBV9 and TRBJ1-2; D is possibly TRBD1 (6 bases). The CDR3 covers 14 residues. The germline V gene encodes CDR1 SGDLS and CDR2 YYNGEE. The V gene lost 4 bases and the J gene lost 5 bases, with 15 bases spanning the gap. CDR3 nucleotide sequence: TGTGCCAGCAGCTCCCAACAGGGACAATATGGCTACACCTTC. Translating gives CASSSQQGQYGYTF.

The J gene is TRBJ2-2, the V gene TRBV7-6; no definite D call. Trimming pared 6 bases from V and 7 bases from J, leaving 6 bases between. Germline V gene lookup returns CDR1 SGHVS and CDR2 FNYEAQ. This CDR3 spans 11 amino acids. This CDR3 reads CASRGSGELFF. In nucleotides, the CDR3 is TGTGCCAGCAGGGGAAGCGGGGAGCTGTTTTTT.

This rearrangement joins TRBV5-1 to TRBJ2-7, with a tentative D call TRBD1 (5 bases). The CDR3 length is 12 residues. Germline assignment: CDR1 SGHRS and CDR2 YFSETQ. Trimming took 3 bases from V and 5 from J, leaving 9 bases between them. CDR3 protein: CASSSRQNEQYF. CDR3 sequence (DNA): TGCGCCAGCAGCTCTAGACAGAACGAGCAGTACTTC. The whole variable domain, filled in from reference TRBV5-1 and TRBJ2-7, reads KAGVTQTPRYLIKTRGQQVTLSCSPISGHRSVSWYQQTPGQGLQFLFEYFSETQRNKGNFPGRFSGRQFSNSRSEMNVSTLELGDSALYLCASSSRQNEQYFGPGTRLTVT.

On this clone: The same CDR3 also results from other DNA sequences found in this sample. The V gene is TRBV6-1, the J gene TRBJ2-3; TRBD1 matches at 7 bases. This CDR3 is 13 amino acids long. Trimming cost V 4 bases and J 3 bases; bases outside gene matches: 1. CDR1 is MNHNS and CDR2 is SASEGT in the germline V gene. The CDR3 coding sequence is TGTGCCAGCAGTGCACAGGGGACAGATACGCAGTATTTT. Its protein product is CASSAQGTDTQYF.

The CDR3 DNA reads as TGTGCCAGCAGGTACAGGGGGCAGAATTCACCCCTCCACTTT. The encoded protein is CASRYRGQNSPLHF. This chain uses TRBV2 with TRBJ1-6; 9 bases match TRBD1. Germline V gene data show CDR1 as SNHLY and CDR2 as FYNNEI. V shed 6 bases, J shed 7 bases, and the junction held 4 bases outside the gene matches. The CDR3 extends over 14 amino acids.

V and J are TRBV2 and TRBJ2-3; TRBD2 matches at 7 bases. Germline V gives CDR1 SNHLY, CDR2 FYNNEI. The CDR3 is 16 residues long. V lost 6 bases, J lost 0 bases, and 9 bases stayed unmatched. CDR3 protein: CASSRQTSPSTDTQYF. CDR3 nucleotide sequence: TGTGCCAGCAGCCGACAGACTAGCCCTAGCACAGATACGCAGTATTTT.

This chain links TRBV25-1 with TRBJ2-7; tentative D call: TRBD2 (5 bases). Germline CDR1 is MGHDK and CDR2 is SYGVNS. This CDR3 has 14 amino acids. V dropped 7 bases and J dropped 6 bases, with 19 bases sitting between them. For the CDR3, the DNA is TGTGCCAGCACCCAAGGAGACGAACGGGGCGAGCAGTACTTC. It translates to CASTQGDERGEQYF.

The chain has TRBV6-1 and TRBJ1-5, with D possibly matching TRBD1 (5 bases). Germline V CDR1 and CDR2: MNHNS, SASEGT. V lost 1 base and J lost 3, with 10 bases in between. The CDR3 sequence is 15 residues long. The CDR3 coding sequence is TGTGCCAGCAGTGAAGTTTGGGGACCCAATCAGCCCCAGCATTTT. It encodes CASSEVWGPNQPQHF.

The chain carries TRBV10-3 and TRBJ1-2, with D possibly matching TRBD1 (5 bases). The V gene lost 0 bases and the J gene lost 4 bases, with 15 bases spanning the gap. This CDR3 has 16 residues. CDR1 and CDR2 from the germline V gene are ENHRY and SYGVKD. The CDR3 bases are TGTGCCATCAGTGAGTCCCTCACGTACGGGGGCTATGGCTACACCTTC. Translation gives CAISESLTYGGYGYTF.

As DNA, the CDR3 is TGCGCCAGCAGCCCCCAGACCGGGGATACGCAGTATTTT. Its translation is CASSPQTGDTQYF. The chain has TRBV5-1 and TRBJ2-3; unclear D gene. The CDR3 sequence is 13 residues long. Germline assignment: CDR1 SGHRS and CDR2 YFSETQ. Trimming stripped 4 bases from V and 6 bases from J, with 12 bases between. Variable domain in full (rest from reference TRBV5-1 and TRBJ2-3): KAGVTQTPRYLIKTRGQQVTLSCSPISGHRSVSWYQQTPGQGLQFLFEYFSETQRNKGNFPGRFSGRQFSNSRSEMNVSTLELGDSALYLCASSPQTGDTQYFGPGTRLTVL.

V is TRBV11-3 and J is TRBJ2-6; D call uncertain. Germline V gene lookup returns CDR1 SGHNT and CDR2 YENEEA. V shed 4 bases and J shed 0 bases, with 22 bases lying between them. The CDR3 loop spans 20 amino acids. The CDR3 sequence: CASSSTRDTRLDSGANVLTF. The DNA for the CDR3 is TGTGCCAGCAGCTCTACCCGTGATACAAGGCTGGACTCTGGGGCCAACGTCCTGACTTTC.

The chain combines TRBV4-3 with TRBJ1-6, with no clear D. The CDR3 is made up of 15 amino acids. Germline CDR1 is LGHNA and CDR2 is YSLEER. The V and J ends lost 0 bases and 13 bases respectively, with 16 bases between them. The CDR3 sequence: CASSQDRAYGRPLHF. DNA for the CDR3: TGCGCCAGCAGCCAAGATCGGGCCTACGGGCGGCCCCTCCACTTT.

The rearrangement uses TRBV2 and TRBJ2-7; D remains unclear. CDR1 is SNHLY and CDR2 is FYNNEI in the germline V gene. With 4 bases removed from V and 3 bases from J, the gap between germline ends came to 10 bases. CDR3 length: 13 residues. DNA for the CDR3: TGTGCCAGCAGTGTTAACGGATACTACGAGCAGTACTTC. This sequence encodes CASSVNGYYEQYF.

The chain uses TRBV9 and TRBJ2-1, with 12 nucleotides matching TRBD2. Unmatched junction bases numbered 10, after V lost 0 bases and J lost 12 bases. CDR1 is SGDLS, CDR2 YYNGEE, per germline. CDR3 size: 16 residues. CDR3 nucleotides: TGTGCCAGCAGCGTAGTCGAGACTAGCGGGGGCGCCGGGCAGTTCTTC. Amino acid sequence: CASSVVETSGGAGQFF. The variable domain in full, completed from reference TRBV9 and TRBJ2-1, reads DSGVTQTPKHLITATGQRVTLRCSPRSGDLSVYWYQQSLDQGLQFLIQYYNGEERAKGNILERFSAQQFPDLHSELNLSSLELGDSALYFCASSVVETSGGAGQFFGPGTRLTVL.

The chain recombines TRBV18 with TRBJ1-1, with 8 bases matching TRBD1. The CDR3 totals 15 residues. The V gene end was trimmed by 4 bases and the J gene end by 5 bases; junction bases not matched to a gene: 9. Looked up from germline, CDR1 is KGHSH and CDR2 is LQKENI. This CDR3 is CASSQKPGGETEAFF. The CDR3 nucleotides read TGTGCCAGCTCACAGAAACCAGGGGGCGAGACTGAAGCTTTCTTT.